The T cell receptor (beta chain) under discussion was sequenced for a study of prognosis after radiotherapy for stage I lung cancer listed by TCRdb under 2021. About the full investigation: Roughly 20 stage I NSCLC patients were enrolled in Nanjing, China, between 2018 and January 2019. Squamous cell carcinoma histology was identified in roughly 7 patients, and adenocarcinoma histology was identified in about a dozen patients. The cohort included more than 10 men and about 6 women, with a median age of approximately 74 years and a range of roughly 53 to 85 years. The study took one blood sample before SBRT and one after SBRT from each of 20 or so patients and sequenced all 40 or so samples. All patients were regarded as medically inoperable, because of comorbidities in approximately twelve patients and refusal of surgery in roughly seven patients. In every patient, SBRT was given without any concurrent therapy. Oligometastatic NSCLC after surgical resection of the primary tumor was present in roughly five patients, while newly diagnosed primary stage I lung tumors were present in some 15. The study profiled peripheral blood TCR beta repertoires from stage I NSCLC patients before and after stereotactic body radiotherapy and related them to distant failure. Using image-guided IMRT or VMAT, SBRT was delivered in 3 to 5 fractions at a biologically effective dose of at least 100 Gy. After SBRT, distant metastases developed in four of the 19 patients at a median of about seven months, while the remaining 15 patients had no significant progression. The research as a whole found: TRBV and TRBJ usage frequencies reportedly varied with metastasis status, involving two V genes at baseline and about 10 V and two J genes after SBRT. All reported P values were unadjusted for multiple comparisons. Post-SBRT Shannon entropy and its change from baseline were lower in patients who developed distant metastases; baseline Shannon entropy was not associated with metastases. Unique TCR clone counts fell after SBRT (median 10,088 before versus several thousand after; Wilcoxon paired P=0.011). The study was limited by its small cohort and short follow-up, and the findings require independent validation. Whether the expanded TCR clones were tumor-specific was not determined.

About this clonotype: Its antigen is currently not known. There are no base qualities to consult, and no much larger clone falls within one base.

No patient had a history of other malignancies or prior chemotherapy or radiotherapy, and all had node-negative disease on CT and PET/CT. At each of two time points, 6 to 7.5 milliliters of peripheral venous blood were collected in EDTA tubes. Ficoll-Paque Plus density-gradient centrifugation was used to isolate PBMCs. Samples were stored at -80°C immediately after collection until analysis. The cysteine opens and the phenylalanine closes a CDR3 of 16 amino acids. Solely the CDR3 DNA is kept, with 48 bases framed from the first base. CDR1 and CDR2 are drawn from the germline V gene: SGHAT, FQNNGV. Compared with germline, V lacks 0 bases and J lacks 1 base; bases without a gene match: 1. Two rounds of multiplex PCR on genomic DNA were used to amplify the TCR beta CDR3 region. The first PCR round used primers specific to each TRBV and TRBJ gene, with sequences filed in Chinese patent CN105087789A. The second PCR round used universal primers. The Roche High Pure PCR Template Preparation Kit was used to extract genomic DNA from frozen PBMCs. An Illumina HiSeq 3000 was used to sequence the libraries paired-end with 151 bp reads. As for the authors' bioinformatics: Raw reads lacking the multiplex PCR primer sequences were removed with CutAdapt. Using PEAR, the high-quality paired reads were merged into contigs. By aligning each contig to reference sequences, MiXCR assigned the TRB V, D and J gene segments to that contig. To remove sequencing errors, CDR3 sequences were clustered according to base quality and sequence similarity. Shannon entropy, normalized by the natural log of the productive TCR sequence number, served as the measure of diversity. Clonality was computed as one minus the ratio of Shannon entropy to the natural log of the number of unique clonotypes. The Youden index of ROC curves was used to select progression-free survival cut-offs for repertoire metrics, and analyses were performed in R 3.5.3. TCRdb reran the public reads through fastp at Q25 and MiXCR, keeping productive beta chains. When rows share a CDR3 protein, they turn into one entry using the most common DNA and genes. TCRdb, not the authors, supplied the V and J calls. The sample records about 59,000 distinct CDR3 sequences, 26% of which are singletons. Clones ranked in the top ten supply around 6.8% of the sample.

The sequence was collected from a donor at least 50 years old with non-small cell lung cancer. The V and J segments used are TRBV11-2 and TRBJ2-5, with TRBD2 matching 11 junction bases. Sequenced here: PBMCs, sampled before or after stereotactic body radiation therapy (not recorded which). The DNA reads TGTGCCAGCAGCTTAGATACTAGCGGGGGCCAAGAGACCCAGTACTTC. It translates to CASSLDTSGGQETQYF.